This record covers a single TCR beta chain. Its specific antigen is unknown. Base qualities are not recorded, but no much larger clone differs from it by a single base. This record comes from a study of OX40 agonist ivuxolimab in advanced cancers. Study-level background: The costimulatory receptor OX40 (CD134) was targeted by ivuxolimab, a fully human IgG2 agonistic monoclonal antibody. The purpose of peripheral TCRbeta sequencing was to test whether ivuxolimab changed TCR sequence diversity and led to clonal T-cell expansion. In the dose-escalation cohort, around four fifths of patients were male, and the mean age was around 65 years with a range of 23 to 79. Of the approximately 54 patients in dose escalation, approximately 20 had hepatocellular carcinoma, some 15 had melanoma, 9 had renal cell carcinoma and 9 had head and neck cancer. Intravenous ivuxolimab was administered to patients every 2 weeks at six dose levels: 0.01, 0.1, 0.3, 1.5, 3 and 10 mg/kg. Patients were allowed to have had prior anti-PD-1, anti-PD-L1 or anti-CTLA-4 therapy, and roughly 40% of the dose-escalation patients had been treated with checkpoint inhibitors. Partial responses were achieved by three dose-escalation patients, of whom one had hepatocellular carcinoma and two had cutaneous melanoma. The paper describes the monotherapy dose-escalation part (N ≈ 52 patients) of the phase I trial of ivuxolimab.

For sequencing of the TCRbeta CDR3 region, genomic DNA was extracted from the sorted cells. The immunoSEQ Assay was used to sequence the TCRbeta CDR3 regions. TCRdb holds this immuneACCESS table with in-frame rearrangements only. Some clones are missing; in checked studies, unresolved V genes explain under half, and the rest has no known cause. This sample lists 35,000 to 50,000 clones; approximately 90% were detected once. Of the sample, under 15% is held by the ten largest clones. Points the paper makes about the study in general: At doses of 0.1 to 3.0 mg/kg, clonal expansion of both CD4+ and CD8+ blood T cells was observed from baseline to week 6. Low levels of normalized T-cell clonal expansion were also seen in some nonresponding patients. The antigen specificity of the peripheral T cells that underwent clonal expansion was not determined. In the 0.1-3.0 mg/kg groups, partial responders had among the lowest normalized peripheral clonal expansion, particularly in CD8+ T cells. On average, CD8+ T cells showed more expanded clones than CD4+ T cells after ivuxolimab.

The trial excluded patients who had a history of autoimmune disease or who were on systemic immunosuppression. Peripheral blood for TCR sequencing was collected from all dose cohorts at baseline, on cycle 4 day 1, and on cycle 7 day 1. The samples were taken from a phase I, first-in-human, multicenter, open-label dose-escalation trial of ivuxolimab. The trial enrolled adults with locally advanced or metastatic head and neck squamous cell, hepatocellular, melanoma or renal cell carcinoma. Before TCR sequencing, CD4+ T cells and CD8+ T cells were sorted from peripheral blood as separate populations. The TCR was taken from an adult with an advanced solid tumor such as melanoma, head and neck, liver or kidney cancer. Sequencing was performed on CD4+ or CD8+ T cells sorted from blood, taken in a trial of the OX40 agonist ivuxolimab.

The DNA reads as follows: TGTGCCAGCAGAAACAGGGCTAGCAATCAGCCCCAGCATTTT. This translates into CASRNRASNQPQHF. The sequence joins TRBV6-5 to TRBJ1-5; the D gene is perhaps TRBD1, on 6 matching bases. The CDR3, cysteine through phenylalanine, is 14 amino acids long. The kept DNA is CDR3 alone, 42 bases in frame from the first base. As encoded in the germline V gene, CDR1 is MNHEY while CDR2 is SVGAGI. V is pared back by 6 bases and J by 0 bases, with 9 bases lying between the germline termini.